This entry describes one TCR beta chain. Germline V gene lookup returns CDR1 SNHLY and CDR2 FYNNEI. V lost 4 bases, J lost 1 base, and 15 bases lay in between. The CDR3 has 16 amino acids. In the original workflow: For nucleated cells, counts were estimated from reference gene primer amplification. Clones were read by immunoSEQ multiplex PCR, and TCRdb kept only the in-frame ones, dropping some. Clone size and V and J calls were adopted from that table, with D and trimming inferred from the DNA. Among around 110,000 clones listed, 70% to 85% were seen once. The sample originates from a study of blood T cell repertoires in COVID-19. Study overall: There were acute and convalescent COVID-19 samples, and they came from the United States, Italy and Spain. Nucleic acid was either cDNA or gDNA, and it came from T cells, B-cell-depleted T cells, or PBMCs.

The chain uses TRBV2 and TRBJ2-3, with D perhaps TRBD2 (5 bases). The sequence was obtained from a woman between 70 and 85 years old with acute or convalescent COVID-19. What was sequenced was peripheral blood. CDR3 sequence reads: CASSGGLGSGTDTQYF. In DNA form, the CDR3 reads TGTGCCAGCAGTGGAGGTTTGGGTAGCGGCACAGATACGCAGTATTTT.